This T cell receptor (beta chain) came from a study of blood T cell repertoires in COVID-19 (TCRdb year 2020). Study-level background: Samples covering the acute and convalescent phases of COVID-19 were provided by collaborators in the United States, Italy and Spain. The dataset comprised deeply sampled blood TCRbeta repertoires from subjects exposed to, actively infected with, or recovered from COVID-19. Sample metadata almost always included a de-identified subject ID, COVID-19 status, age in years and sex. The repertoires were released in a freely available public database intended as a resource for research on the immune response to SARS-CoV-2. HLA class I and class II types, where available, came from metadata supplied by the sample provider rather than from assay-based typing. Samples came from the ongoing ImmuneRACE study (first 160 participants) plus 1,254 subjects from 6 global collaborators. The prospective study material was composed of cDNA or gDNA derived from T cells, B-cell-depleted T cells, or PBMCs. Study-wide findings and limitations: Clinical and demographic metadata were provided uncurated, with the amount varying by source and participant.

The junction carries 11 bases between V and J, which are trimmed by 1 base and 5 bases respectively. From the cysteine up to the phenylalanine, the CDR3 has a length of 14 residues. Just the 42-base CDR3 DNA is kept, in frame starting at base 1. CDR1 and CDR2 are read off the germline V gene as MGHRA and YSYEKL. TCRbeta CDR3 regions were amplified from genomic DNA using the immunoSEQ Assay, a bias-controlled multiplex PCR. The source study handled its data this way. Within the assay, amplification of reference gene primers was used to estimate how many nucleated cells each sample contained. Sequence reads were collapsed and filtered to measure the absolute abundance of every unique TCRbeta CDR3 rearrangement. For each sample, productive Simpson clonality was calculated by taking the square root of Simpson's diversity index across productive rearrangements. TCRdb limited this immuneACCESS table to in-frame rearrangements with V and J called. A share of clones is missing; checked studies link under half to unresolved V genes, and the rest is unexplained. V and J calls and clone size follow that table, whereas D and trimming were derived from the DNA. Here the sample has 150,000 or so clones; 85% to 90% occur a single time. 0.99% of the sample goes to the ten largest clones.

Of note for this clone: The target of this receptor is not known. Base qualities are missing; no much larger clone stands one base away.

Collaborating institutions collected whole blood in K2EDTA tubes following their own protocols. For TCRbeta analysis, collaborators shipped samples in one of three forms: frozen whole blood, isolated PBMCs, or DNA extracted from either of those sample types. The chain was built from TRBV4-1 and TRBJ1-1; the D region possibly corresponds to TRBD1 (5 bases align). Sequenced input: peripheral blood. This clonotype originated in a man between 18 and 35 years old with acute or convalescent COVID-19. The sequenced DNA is TGCGCCAGCAGCCAAGTGTTTGGGGCGACTGAAGCTTTCTTT. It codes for CASSQVFGATEAFF.